This T cell receptor (beta chain) was captured in a study of regulatory T cells in long-lasting Graves disease. For the study at large: A definition of persistent Graves' disease required over 5 years of antithyroid drugs plus positive TSH receptor antibodies. Study-wide results and caveats: TRBV28, TRBJ1-2 and TRBJ2-5 were segments that persistent disease favored.

As for time point: persistent/refractory GD, antithyroid drugs over 5 years with positive TRAb. The TCR library was made from RNA that had been extracted from PBMCs in TRIzol. American Thyroid Association guidelines defined Graves' disease diagnosis. A roughly 10-milliliter sample of peripheral blood was drawn into EDTA tubes. This clonotype was counted many times. Antigen specificity is unknown. Construction of TCR beta libraries relied on iRepertoire HTBI primers and on Arm-PCR targeting CDR3 regions. TCRdb re-called the multiplex PCR reads through MiXCR, storing one row per CDR3 protein. The table records approximately 400,000 distinct CDR3 sequences, less than 25% of them present only once. The CDR3 consists of 14 residues. Germline V gene data show CDR1 as MNHNS and CDR2 as SASEGT. With 6 bases removed from V and 5 bases from J, the gap between germline ends came to 16 bases.

This material consisted of peripheral blood mononuclear cells (PBMCs), taken when the disease was refractory, from a patient treated with antithyroid drugs. The clonotype originates from a female donor with Graves disease. This chain joins TRBV6-1 and TRBJ2-5, with D possibly called TRBD1 or TRBD2 (5 bases each). CDR3 coding DNA: TGTGCCAGCAGCGTAGGTCCGGGGCGGGAGACCCAGTACTTC. It translates to CASSVGPGRETQYF.